The T cell receptor beta chain under discussion was sequenced for a study of T cells in localized non-small cell lung cancer (dated by TCRdb to the early 2020s). In the study overall: The study analyzed T cell repertoires of hundreds of early-stage NSCLC patients, comparing tumors and uninvolved tumor-adjacent lungs. NSCLC patients had a mean age of roughly 64 years, and approximately 140 were male and some 98 female. The cohort comprised approximately 240 treatment-naïve NSCLC patients with resected, localized lung tumors. The investigation overall reported the following: A median of 57 of the top 100 tumor clones were detected in paired uninvolved adjacent lung, and 25 to 35 of these tumor clones were also found among the top 100 clones of the paired uninvolved adjacent lung. Because the study design was exploratory, TCR variables were selected using unadjusted p-values without false-discovery rate correction. Uninvolved tumor-adjacent lung showed the highest T cell clonality, higher than tumor, which suggests more focused antigenic responses in the adjacent lung. Because multi-region tumor sequencing was not done, intratumor heterogeneity could not be ruled out. Higher blood T cell density associated with longer overall survival, while higher adjacent-lung clonality associated with shorter survival.

The immunoSEQ Assay was used to sequence TCR beta CDR3 regions from DNA. Concerning the study's data processing: T cell density was computed as TCR beta template counts normalized to usable DNA estimated by amplifying housekeeping genes. Richness was estimated with the preseqR package, extrapolating to 400,000 templates for PBMC samples and 120,000 templates for tissue samples. Clonality was defined as one minus Pielou's evenness. Tissue-enriched TCRs were identified through differential abundance testing performed on productive amino-acid clonotypes, with a minimum total count of 5 and an alpha of 0.1. The Jaccard Index and the Morisita Overlap Index were used to measure repertoire overlap between compartments. GLIPH grouped TCR beta CDR3s together with public tetramer-defined viral CDR3s, and a viral motif had to include at least three viral sequences and also show V-gene enrichment. Not all clones reach the TCRdb copy of this immuneACCESS table, which keeps in-frame sequences only. Checked studies attribute under half of the gap to unresolved V genes and leave the rest unexplained. The V and J calls and clone size are taken from that table; D and trimming were inferred from the DNA. Here the sample has 30,000 to 35,000 clones; approximately 88% occur a single time. In total, the top ten clones hold about 3.2% of the sample.

The cysteine opens and the phenylalanine closes a CDR3 of 16 amino acids. Only CDR3 DNA is held: 48 bases, read in frame from base 1. The germline V gene encodes CDR1 SGHRS and CDR2 YFSETQ. V loses 4 bases of germline sequence and J loses 3 bases, and the interval between the two ends is 16 bases. Details on this clone: Its binding antigen is unknown. No base qualities exist here, and no much larger clone lies one base off it.

At diagnosis, peripheral blood, uninvolved tumor-adjacent lung and tumor were collected and were preserved as a mix of fresh-frozen and FFPE material. For TCR repertoire profiling, the blood samples were analyzed as peripheral blood mononuclear cells. The sequences come from peripheral blood, collected before any cancer treatment. The chain links TRBV5-1 with TRBJ1-4; no D segment can be confidently identified. This receptor was identified in a female donor older than 55 with stage I lung adenocarcinoma. The CDR3 corresponds to CASSVGTLGANEKLFF. The DNA sequence is given as TGCGCCAGCAGCGTGGGAACGCTTGGGGCTAATGAAAAACTGTTTTTT.